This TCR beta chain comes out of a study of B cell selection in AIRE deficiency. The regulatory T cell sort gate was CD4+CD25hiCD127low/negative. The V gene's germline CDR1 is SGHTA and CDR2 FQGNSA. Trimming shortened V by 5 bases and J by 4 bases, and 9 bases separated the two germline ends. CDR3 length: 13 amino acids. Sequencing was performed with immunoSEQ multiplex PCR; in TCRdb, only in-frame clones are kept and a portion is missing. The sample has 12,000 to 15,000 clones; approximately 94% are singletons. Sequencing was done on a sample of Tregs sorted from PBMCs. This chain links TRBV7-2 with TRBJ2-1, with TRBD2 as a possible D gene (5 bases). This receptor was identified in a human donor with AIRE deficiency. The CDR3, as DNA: TGTGCCAGCAGCCGAGGAGGTTACAATGAGCAGTTCTTC. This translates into CASSRGGYNEQFF.